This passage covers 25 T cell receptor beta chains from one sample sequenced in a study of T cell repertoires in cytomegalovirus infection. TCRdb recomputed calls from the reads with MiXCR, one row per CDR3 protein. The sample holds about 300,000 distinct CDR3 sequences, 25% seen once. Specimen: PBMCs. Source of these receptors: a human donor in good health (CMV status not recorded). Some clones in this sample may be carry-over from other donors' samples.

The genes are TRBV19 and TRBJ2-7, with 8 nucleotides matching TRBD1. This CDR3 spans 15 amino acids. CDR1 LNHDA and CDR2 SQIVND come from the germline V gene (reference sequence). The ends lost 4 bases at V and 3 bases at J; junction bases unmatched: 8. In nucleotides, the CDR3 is TGTGCCAGTAGTACCCCCGGACAGGGTATCTACGAGCAGTACTTC. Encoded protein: CASSTPGQGIYEQYF.

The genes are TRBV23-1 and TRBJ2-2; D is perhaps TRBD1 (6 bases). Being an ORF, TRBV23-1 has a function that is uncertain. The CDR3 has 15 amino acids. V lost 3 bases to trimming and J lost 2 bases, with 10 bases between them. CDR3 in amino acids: CASSHGQINTGELFF. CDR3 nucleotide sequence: TGCGCCAGCAGTCACGGACAGATTAACACCGGGGAGCTGTTTTTT.

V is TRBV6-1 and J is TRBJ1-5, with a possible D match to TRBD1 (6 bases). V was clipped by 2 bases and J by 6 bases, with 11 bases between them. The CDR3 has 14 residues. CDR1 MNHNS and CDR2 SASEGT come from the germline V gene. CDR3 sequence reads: CASSERQASQPQHF. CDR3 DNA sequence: TGTGCCAGCAGTGAACGACAGGCGAGTCAGCCCCAGCATTTT.

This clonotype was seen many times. Here the CDR3 DNA reads TGTGCCAGCAGCTTCCGCCGCTCGGGAAATGAGCAGTTCTTC. This translates into CASSFRRSGNEQFF. This chain connects TRBV7-2 to TRBJ2-1, with D possibly TRBD2 on 5 matching bases. The V end was cut by 3 bases, the J end by 7 bases, with 13 bases between. The germline CDR1 and CDR2 sequences are SGHTA and FQGNSA. This CDR3 is built from 14 residues.

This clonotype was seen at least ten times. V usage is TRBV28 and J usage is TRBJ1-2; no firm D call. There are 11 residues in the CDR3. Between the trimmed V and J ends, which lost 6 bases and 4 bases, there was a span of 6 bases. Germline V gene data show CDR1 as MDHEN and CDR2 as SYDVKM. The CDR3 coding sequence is TGTGCCAGCAGAACAAGCTATGGCTACACCTTC. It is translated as CASRTSYGYTF.

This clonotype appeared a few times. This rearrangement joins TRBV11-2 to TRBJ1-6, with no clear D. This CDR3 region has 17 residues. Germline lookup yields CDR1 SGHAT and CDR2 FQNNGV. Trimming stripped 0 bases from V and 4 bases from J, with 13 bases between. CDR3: CASSLDLSGFYNSPLHF. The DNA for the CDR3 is TGTGCCAGCAGCTTAGATCTTTCCGGATTTTATAATTCACCCCTCCACTTT.

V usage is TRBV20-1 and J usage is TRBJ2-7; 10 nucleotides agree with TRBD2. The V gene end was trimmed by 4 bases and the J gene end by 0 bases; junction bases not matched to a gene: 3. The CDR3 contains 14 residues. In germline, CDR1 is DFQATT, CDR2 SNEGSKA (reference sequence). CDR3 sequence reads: CSAISSGSSYEQYF. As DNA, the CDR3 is TGCAGTGCTATTTCTAGCGGGAGCTCCTACGAGCAGTACTTC.

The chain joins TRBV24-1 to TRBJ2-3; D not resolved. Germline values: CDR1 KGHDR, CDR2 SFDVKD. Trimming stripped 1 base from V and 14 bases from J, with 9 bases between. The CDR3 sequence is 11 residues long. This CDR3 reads CATSDLIALYF. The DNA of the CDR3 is TGTGCCACCAGTGATTTAATCGCCTTGTATTTT.

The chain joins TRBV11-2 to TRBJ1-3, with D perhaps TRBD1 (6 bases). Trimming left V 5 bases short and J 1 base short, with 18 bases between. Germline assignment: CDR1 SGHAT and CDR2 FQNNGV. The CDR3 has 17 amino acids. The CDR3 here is CASSRPGAEPSGNTIYF. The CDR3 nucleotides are TGTGCCAGCAGCCGACCGGGGGCAGAGCCATCTGGAAACACCATATATTTT.

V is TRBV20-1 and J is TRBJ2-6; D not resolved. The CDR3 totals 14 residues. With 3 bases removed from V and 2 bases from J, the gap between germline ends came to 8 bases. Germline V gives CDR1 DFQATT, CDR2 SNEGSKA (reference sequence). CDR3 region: CSASLGAGANVLTF. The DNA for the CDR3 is TGCAGTGCTAGCCTGGGTGCTGGGGCCAACGTCCTGACTTTC.

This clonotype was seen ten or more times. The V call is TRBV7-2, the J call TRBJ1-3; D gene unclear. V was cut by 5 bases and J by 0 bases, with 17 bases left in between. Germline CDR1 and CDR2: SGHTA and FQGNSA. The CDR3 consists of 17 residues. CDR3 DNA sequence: TGTGCCAGCAGCCTTAACAGCATCCGGAGCTCTGGAAACACCATATATTTT. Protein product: CASSLNSIRSSGNTIYF.

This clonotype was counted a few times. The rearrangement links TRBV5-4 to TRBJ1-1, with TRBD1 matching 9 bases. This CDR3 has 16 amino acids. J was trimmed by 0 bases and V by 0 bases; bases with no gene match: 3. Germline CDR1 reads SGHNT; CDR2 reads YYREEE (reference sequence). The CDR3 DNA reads TGTGCCAGCAGCTTGGAGGGACAGGGTATGAACACTGAAGCTTTCTTT. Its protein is CASSLEGQGMNTEAFF.

CDR3 DNA sequence: TGCGCCAGCAGCCTATACGGAGGAACCGGTGGCGGGGAGCTGTTTTTT. Translating gives CASSLYGGTGGGELFF. The V gene is TRBV5-1, the J gene TRBJ2-2; a possible D gene is TRBD2 (5 bases). The CDR3 is 16 residues long. Germline V gene data show CDR1 as SGHRS and CDR2 as YFSETQ. Trimming removed 4 bases from V and 7 bases from J, with 20 bases in between.

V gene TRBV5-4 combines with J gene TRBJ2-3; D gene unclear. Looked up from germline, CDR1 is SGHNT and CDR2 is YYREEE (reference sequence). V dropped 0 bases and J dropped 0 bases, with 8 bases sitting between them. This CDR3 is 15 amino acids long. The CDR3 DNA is TGTGCCAGCAGCTTGGCTAGGGCTAGCACAGATACGCAGTATTTT. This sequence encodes CASSLARASTDTQYF.

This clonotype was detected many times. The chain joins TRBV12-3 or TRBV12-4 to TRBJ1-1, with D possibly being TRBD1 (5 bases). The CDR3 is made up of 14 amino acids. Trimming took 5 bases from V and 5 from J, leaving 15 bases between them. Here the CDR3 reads CASSKQVYETEAFF. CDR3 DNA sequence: TGTGCCAGCAGTAAACAGGTTTATGAGACTGAAGCTTTCTTT.

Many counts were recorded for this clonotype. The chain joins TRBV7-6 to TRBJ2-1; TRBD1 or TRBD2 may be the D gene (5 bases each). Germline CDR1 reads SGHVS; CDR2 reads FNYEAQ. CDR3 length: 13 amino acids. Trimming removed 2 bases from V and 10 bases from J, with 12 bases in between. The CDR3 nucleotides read TGTGCCAGCAGCTTAAGTGGGACCGGAGAGCAGTTCTTC. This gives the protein CASSLSGTGEQFF. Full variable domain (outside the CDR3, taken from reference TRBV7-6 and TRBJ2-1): GAGVSQSPRYKVTKRGQDVALRCDPISGHVSLYWYRQALGQGPEFLTYFNYEAQQDKSGLPNDRFSAERPEGSISTLTIQRTEQRDSAMYRCASSLSGTGEQFFGPGTRLTVL.

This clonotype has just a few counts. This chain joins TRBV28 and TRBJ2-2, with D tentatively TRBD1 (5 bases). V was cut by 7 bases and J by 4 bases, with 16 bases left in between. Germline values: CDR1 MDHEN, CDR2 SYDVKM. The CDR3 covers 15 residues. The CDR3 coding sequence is TGTGCCAGCAACCGGGCGGCAGGGCTCACCGGGGAGCTGTTTTTT. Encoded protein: CASNRAAGLTGELFF. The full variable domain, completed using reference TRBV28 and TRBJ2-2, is DVKVTQSSRYLVKRTGEKVFLECVQDMDHENMFWYRQDPGLGLRLIYFSYDVKMKEKGDIPEGYSVSREKKERFSLILESASTNQTSMYLCASNRAAGLTGELFFGEGSRLTVL.

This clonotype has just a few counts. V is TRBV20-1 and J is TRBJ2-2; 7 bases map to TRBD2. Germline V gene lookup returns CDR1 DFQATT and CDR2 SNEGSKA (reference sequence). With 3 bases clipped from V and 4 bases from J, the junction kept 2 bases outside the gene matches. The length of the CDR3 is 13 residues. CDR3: CSASGRPTGELFF. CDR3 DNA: TGCAGTGCTAGCGGGAGGCCCACCGGGGAGCTGTTTTTT.

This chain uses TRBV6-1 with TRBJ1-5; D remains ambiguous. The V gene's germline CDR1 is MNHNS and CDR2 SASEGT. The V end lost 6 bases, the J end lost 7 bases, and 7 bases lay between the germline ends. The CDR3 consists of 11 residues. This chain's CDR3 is CASSENQPQHF. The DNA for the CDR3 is TGTGCCAGCAGCGAAAACCAGCCCCAGCATTTT.

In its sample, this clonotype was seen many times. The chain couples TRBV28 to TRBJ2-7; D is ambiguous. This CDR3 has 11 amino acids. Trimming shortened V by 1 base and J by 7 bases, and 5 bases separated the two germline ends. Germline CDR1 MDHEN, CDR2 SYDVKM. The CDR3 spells CASSLFGEQYF. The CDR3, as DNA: TGTGCCAGCAGTTTATTCGGGGAGCAGTACTTC.

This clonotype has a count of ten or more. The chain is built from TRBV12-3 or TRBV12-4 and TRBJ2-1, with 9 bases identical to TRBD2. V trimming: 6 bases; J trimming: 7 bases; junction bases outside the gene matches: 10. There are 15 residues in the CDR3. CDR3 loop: CASRRGGGALNEQFF. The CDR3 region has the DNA TGTGCCAGCAGGAGAGGCGGGGGGGCCTTGAATGAGCAGTTCTTC.

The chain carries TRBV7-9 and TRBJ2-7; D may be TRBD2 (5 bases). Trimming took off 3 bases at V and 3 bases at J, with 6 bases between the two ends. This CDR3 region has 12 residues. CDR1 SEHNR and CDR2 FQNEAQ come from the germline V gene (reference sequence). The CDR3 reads CASSLRDYEQYF. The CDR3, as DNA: TGTGCCAGCAGCTTGAGGGACTACGAGCAGTACTTC.

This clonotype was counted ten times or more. The CDR3 region is CASSLAPGQPFGYTF. CDR3 in DNA: TGTGCCAGCAGCTTAGCCCCGGGACAGCCTTTTGGCTACACCTTC. The rearrangement uses TRBV7-2 and TRBJ1-2, with 7 bases matching TRBD1. J lost 7 bases, V lost 0 bases, and 8 bases had no gene match. The CDR3 runs 15 residues. Germline V gene lookup returns CDR1 SGHTA and CDR2 FQGNSA.

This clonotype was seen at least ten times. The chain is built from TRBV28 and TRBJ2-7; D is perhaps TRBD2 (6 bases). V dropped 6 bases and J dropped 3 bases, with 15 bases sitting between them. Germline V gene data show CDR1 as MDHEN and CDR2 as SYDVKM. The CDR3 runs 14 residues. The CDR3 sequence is CASSPVGGSYEQYF. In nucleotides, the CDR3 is TGTGCCAGCAGCCCTGTGGGAGGCAGCTACGAGCAGTACTTC.

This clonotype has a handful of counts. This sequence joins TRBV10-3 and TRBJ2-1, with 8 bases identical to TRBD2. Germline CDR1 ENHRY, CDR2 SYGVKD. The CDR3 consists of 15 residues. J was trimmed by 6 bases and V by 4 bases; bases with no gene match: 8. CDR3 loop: CAISGPPGRGNEQFF. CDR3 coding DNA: TGTGCCATCAGTGGTCCCCCCGGGAGGGGCAATGAGCAGTTCTTC.